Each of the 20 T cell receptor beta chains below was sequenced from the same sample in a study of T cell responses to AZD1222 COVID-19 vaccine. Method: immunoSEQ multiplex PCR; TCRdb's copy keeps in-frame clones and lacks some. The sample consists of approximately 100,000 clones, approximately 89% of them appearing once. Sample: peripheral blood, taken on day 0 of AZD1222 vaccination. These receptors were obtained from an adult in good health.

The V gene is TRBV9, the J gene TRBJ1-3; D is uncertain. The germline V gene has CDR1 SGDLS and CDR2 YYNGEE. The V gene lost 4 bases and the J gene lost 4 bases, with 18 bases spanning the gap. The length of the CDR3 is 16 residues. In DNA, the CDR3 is TGTGCCAGCAGCCCCGACCCTATCCGCAGAGGAAACACCATATATTTT. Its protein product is CASSPDPIRRGNTIYF.

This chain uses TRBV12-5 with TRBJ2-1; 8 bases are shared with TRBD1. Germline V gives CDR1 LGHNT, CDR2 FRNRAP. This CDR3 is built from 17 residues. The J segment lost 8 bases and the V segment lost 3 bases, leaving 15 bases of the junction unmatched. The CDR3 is CASGFRPWGRGHDEQFF. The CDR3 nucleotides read TGTGCTAGTGGTTTCCGCCCTTGGGGCAGGGGGCACGATGAGCAGTTCTTC.

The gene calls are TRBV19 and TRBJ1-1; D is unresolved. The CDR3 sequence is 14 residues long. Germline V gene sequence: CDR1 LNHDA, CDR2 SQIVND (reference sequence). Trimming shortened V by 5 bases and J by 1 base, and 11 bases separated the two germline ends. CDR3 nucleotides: TGTGCCAGTAGTCAATGGAGTCAGAACACTGAAGCTTTCTTT. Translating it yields CASSQWSQNTEAFF.

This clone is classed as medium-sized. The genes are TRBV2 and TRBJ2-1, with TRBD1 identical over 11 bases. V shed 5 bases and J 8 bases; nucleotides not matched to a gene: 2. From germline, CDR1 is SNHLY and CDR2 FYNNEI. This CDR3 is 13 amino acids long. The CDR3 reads CASSPGQGDEQFF. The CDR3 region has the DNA TGTGCCAGCAGTCCGGGACAGGGGGATGAGCAGTTCTTC.

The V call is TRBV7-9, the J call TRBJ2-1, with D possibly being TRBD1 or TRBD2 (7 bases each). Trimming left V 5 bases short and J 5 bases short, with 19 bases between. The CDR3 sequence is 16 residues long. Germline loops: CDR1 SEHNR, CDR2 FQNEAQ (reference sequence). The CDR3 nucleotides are TGTGCCAGCAGCCATACGTCAGGGGGGGGCCACAATGAGCAGTTCTTC. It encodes CASSHTSGGGHNEQFF.

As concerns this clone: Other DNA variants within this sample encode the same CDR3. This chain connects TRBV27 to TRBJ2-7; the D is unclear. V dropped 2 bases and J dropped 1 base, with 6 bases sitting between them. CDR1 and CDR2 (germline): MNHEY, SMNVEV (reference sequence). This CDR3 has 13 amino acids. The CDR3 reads CASSLGRSYEQYF. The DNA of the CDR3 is TGTGCCAGCAGTTTAGGAAGATCCTACGAGCAGTACTTC.

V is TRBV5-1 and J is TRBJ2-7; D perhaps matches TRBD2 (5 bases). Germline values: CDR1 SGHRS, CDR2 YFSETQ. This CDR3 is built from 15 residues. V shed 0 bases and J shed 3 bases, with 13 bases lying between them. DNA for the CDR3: TGCGCCAGCAGCTTGGCTAGCTCCCAAAACTACGAGCAGTACTTC. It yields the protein CASSLASSQNYEQYF.

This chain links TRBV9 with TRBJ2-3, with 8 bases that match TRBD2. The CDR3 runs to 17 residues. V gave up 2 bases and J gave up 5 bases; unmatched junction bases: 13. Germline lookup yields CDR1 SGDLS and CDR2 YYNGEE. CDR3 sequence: CASSVTGTSGGEDTQYF. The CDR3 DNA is TGTGCCAGCAGCGTTACCGGGACTAGTGGGGGGGAAGATACGCAGTATTTT.

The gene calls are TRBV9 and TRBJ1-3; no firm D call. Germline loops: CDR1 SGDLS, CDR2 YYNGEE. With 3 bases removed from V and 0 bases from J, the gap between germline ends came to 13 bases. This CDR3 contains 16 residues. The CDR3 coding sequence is TGTGCCAGCAGCGCTGCGTTTATGGGCTCTGGAAACACCATATATTTT. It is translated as CASSAAFMGSGNTIYF.

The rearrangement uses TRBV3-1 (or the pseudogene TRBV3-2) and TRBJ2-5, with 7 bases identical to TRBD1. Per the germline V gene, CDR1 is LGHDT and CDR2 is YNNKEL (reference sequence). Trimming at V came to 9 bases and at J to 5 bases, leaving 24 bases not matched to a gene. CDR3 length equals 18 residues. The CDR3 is CARPRDPARGSGSETQYF. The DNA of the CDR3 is TGTGCCAGACCCCGAGACCCAGCCAGGGGGAGCGGATCGGAGACCCAGTACTTC.

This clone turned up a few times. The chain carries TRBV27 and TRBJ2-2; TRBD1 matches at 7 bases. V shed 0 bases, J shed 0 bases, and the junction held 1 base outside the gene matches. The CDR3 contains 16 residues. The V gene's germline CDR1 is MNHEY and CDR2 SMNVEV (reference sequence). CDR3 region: CASSLSGTANTGELFF. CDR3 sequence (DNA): TGTGCCAGCAGTTTATCCGGGACAGCGAACACCGGGGAGCTGTTTTTT.

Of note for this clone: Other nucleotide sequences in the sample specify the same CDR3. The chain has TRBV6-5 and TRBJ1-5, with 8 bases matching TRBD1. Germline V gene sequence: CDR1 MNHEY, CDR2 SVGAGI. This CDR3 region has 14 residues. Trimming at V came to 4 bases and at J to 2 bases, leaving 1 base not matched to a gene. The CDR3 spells CASSLDRGNQPQHF. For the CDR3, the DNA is TGTGCCAGCAGTTTGGACAGGGGCAATCAGCCCCAGCATTTT.

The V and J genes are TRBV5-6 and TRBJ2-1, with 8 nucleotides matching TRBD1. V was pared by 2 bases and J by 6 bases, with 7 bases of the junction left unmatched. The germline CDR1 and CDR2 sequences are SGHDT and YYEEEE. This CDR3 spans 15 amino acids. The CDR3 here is CASSFSTGGFNEQFF. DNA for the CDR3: TGTGCCAGCAGCTTCTCCACAGGGGGGTTCAATGAGCAGTTCTTC.

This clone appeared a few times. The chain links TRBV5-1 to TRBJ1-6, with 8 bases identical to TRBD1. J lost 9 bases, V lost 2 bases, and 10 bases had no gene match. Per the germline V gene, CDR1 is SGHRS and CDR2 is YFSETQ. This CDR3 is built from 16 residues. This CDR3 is CASSLSKGQEVSPLHF. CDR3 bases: TGCGCCAGCAGCTTAAGTAAGGGACAGGAGGTTTCACCCCTCCACTTT. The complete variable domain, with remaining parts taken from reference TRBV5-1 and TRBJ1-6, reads KAGVTQTPRYLIKTRGQQVTLSCSPISGHRSVSWYQQTPGQGLQFLFEYFSETQRNKGNFPGRFSGRQFSNSRSEMNVSTLELGDSALYLCASSLSKGQEVSPLHFGNGTRLTVT.

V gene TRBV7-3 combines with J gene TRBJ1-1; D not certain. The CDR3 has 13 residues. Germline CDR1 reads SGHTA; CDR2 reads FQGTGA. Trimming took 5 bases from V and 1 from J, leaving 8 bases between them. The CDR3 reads CASSATANTEAFF. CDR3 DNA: TGTGCCAGCAGCGCTACAGCGAACACTGAAGCTTTCTTT.

The CDR3 spells CASNNGQASHIQYF. CDR3 nucleotide sequence: TGTGCCAGCAACAACGGACAGGCCTCTCACATTCAGTACTTC. The chain joins TRBV6-5 to TRBJ2-4, with 7 bases matching TRBD1. CDR1 MNHEY and CDR2 SVGAGI come from the germline V gene. V shed 7 bases and J 8 bases; nucleotides not matched to a gene: 11. The CDR3 spans 14 residues.

The CDR3 DNA sequence: TGTGCCAGTAGACCAGGGGGCGGAGGTGAGCAGTTCTTC. Translation gives CASRPGGGGEQFF. The chain employs TRBV19 and TRBJ2-1, with 8 bases aligning to TRBD1. V gave up 6 bases and J gave up 9 bases; unmatched junction bases: 7. Germline loops: CDR1 LNHDA, CDR2 SQIVND (reference sequence). There are 13 residues in the CDR3.

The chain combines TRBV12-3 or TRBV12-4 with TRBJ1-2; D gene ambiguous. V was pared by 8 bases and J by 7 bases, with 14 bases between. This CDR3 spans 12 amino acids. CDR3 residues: CASVFLWGGYTF. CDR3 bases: TGTGCCAGCGTTTTCCTCTGGGGTGGCTACACCTTC.

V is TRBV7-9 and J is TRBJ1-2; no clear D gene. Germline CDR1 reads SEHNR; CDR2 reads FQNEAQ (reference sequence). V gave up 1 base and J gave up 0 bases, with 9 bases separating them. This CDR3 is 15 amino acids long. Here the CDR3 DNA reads TGTGCCAGCAGCTTAGGACTCTCAGCTAACTATGGCTACACCTTC. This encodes CASSLGLSANYGYTF.

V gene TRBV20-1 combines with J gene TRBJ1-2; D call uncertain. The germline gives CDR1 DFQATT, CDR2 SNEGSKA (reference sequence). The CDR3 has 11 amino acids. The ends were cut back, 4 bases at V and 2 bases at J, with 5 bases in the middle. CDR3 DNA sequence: TGCAGTGCTATCAGCAACTATGGCTACACCTTC. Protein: CSAISNYGYTF.